The next 23 T cell receptor beta chains were all read from a single sample in a study of T cells in Graves' hyperthyroidism and ophthalmopathy. Amplified TCR beta CDR3 regions derived from RNA transcripts. HTBI primers were used for first-round RT-PCR of the TCR CDR3. MiXCR, run by TCRdb on the multiplex PCR reads, gives a single entry per CDR3 protein. There are around 420,000 distinct CDR3 sequences in the sample; less than 20% occur only once, and about 14% lies in the top ten. The sample comprised blood. The receptors come from a woman aged 18-29 years with Graves' hyperthyroidism.

This clonotype was seen repeatedly, ten times or more. The V gene is TRBV20-1, the J gene TRBJ2-7; a weak D match, TRBD1 (5 bases). This CDR3 is 13 amino acids long. Germline assignment: CDR1 DFQATT and CDR2 SNEGSKA (reference sequence). With 1 base removed from V and 0 bases from J, the gap between germline ends came to 7 bases. CDR3: CSARVRDSYEQYF. CDR3 DNA sequence: TGCAGTGCTAGAGTCAGGGACTCCTACGAGCAGTACTTC.

Ten or more counts support this clonotype. The chain joins TRBV20-1 to TRBJ1-1; D is perhaps TRBD1 (6 bases). Germline lookup yields CDR1 DFQATT and CDR2 SNEGSKA (reference sequence). V was clipped by 5 bases and J by 0 bases, with 19 bases between them. This CDR3 comprises 16 residues. In DNA form, the CDR3 reads TGCAGTGCTGGAAAGAGGGCTAGGGGGATGAACACTGAAGCTTTCTTT. Translated: CSAGKRARGMNTEAFF.

This clonotype showed up many times. This rearrangement joins TRBV20-1 to TRBJ2-7, with D perhaps matching TRBD1 or TRBD2 (5 bases each). CDR3 length: 15 residues. V gave up 5 bases and J gave up 1 base, with 18 bases separating them. CDR1 and CDR2 from the germline V gene are DFQATT and SNEGSKA (reference sequence). The CDR3 is CSAPRDLDWSYEQYF. The CDR3 bases are TGCAGTGCTCCCCGGGACCTCGATTGGTCCTACGAGCAGTACTTC.

Many counts were recorded for this clonotype. The genes are TRBV5-6 and TRBJ2-5; 11 bases are shared with TRBD1. Trimming at V came to 4 bases and at J to 5 bases, leaving 13 bases not matched to a gene. Germline V gives CDR1 SGHDT, CDR2 YYEEEE. This CDR3 has 17 amino acids. CDR3 loop: CASSPPADRGPVETQYF. The CDR3 nucleotides are TGTGCCAGCAGCCCCCCGGCGGACAGGGGGCCTGTCGAGACCCAGTACTTC.

The sample holds many counts of this clonotype. This chain uses TRBV7-2 with TRBJ1-2; tentative D call: TRBD1 (6 bases). V was shortened by 5 bases and J by 7 bases, with 14 bases between the two germline ends. Germline-derived CDR1 and CDR2 are SGHTA and FQGNSA. CDR3 length equals 13 residues. The CDR3 sequence: CASSPTGGAGYTF. As DNA, the CDR3 is TGTGCCAGCAGCCCAACCGGGGGGGCTGGCTACACCTTC.

This clonotype has more than one count but fewer than ten. The chain has TRBV4-1 and TRBJ2-4; TRBD1 matches 8 bases. J gave up 3 bases and V 7 bases, and 20 bases lay outside the gene matches. The germline V gene encodes CDR1 MGHRA and CDR2 YSYEKL. The CDR3 has 19 residues. CDR3 region: CASTPQTSKTGVDKNIQYF. The DNA for the CDR3 is TGCGCCAGCACCCCGCAGACCTCCAAGACAGGGGTGGACAAAAACATTCAGTACTTC.

The genes are TRBV6-5 and TRBJ1-2; D is undetermined. Trimming removed 2 bases at V and 0 bases at J, with 10 bases between. CDR1 and CDR2 (germline): MNHEY, SVGAGI. This CDR3 has 15 residues. The CDR3: CASSYIAVTNYGYTF. For the CDR3, the DNA is TGTGCCAGCAGTTACATAGCTGTGACTAACTATGGCTACACCTTC.

This clonotype showed up just a few times. The chain recombines TRBV6-6 with TRBJ2-5, with 10 bases that match TRBD2. From germline, CDR1 is MNHNY and CDR2 SVGAGI (reference sequence). The V gene end was trimmed by 2 bases and the J gene end by 3 bases; junction bases not matched to a gene: 9. The CDR3 is made up of 17 amino acids. In DNA form, the CDR3 reads TGTGCCAGCAGTTACCCAAGGAAGCGGGGGGGGGAAGAGACCCAGTACTTC. It codes for CASSYPRKRGGEETQYF.

This clonotype was detected ten times or more. The J gene is TRBJ2-1, the V gene TRBV6-1; 11 bases match TRBD2. Trimming removed 5 bases from V and 4 bases from J; junction bases left unmatched: 7. The CDR3 sequence is 16 residues long. In germline, CDR1 is MNHNS, CDR2 SASEGT. The CDR3 here is CASSTILAGGYNEQFF. CDR3 coding DNA: TGTGCCAGCAGTACCATCCTAGCGGGAGGTTACAATGAGCAGTTCTTC.

This clonotype came up many times. The rearrangement joins TRBV7-3 to TRBJ2-1, with D possibly being TRBD1 or TRBD2 (5 bases each). V lost 1 base and J 0 bases, leaving 7 bases between the germline ends. Germline V gives CDR1 SGHTA, CDR2 FQGTGA. CDR3 length equals 15 residues. The CDR3 DNA is TGTGCCAGCAGCTTAAAGGGGAGCTCCTACAATGAGCAGTTCTTC. Translating gives CASSLKGSSYNEQFF.

At least ten counts were recorded for this clonotype. The rearrangement joins TRBV5-6 to TRBJ2-1; D perhaps matches TRBD2 (5 bases). This CDR3 spans 15 amino acids. Germline V gene sequence: CDR1 SGHDT, CDR2 YYEEEE. V dropped 4 bases and J dropped 2 bases, with 13 bases sitting between them. CDR3 nucleotides: TGTGCCAGCAGCGGGCCCGGACTGCCCTACAATGAGCAGTTCTTC. Its translation is CASSGPGLPYNEQFF. The full variable domain, with the rest looked up from reference TRBV5-6 and TRBJ2-1, is DAGVTQSPTHLIKTRGQQVTLRCSPKSGHDTVSWYQQALGQGPQFIFQYYEEEERQRGNFPDRFSGHQFPNYSSELNVNALLLGDSALYLCASSGPGLPYNEQFFGPGTRLTVL.

This clonotype was found a few times. The rearrangement uses TRBV4-1 and TRBJ2-7; TRBD2 aligns across 10 bases. V shed 4 bases, J shed 2 bases, and the junction held 5 bases outside the gene matches. CDR1 MGHRA and CDR2 YSYEKL come from the germline V gene. CDR3 size: 15 residues. The CDR3 here is CASSRGSGGAYEQYF. The CDR3 DNA reads as TGCGCCAGCAGCCGAGGGAGCGGGGGGGCCTACGAGCAGTACTTC.

This clonotype was counted at least ten times. The CDR3 DNA follows: TGTGCCAGCAGTTTCGTGGCGGGGGGGCGCCTCGAGCAGTACTTC. Translating it yields CASSFVAGGRLEQYF. The V gene is TRBV12-3 or TRBV12-4, the J gene TRBJ2-7; 9 bases fit TRBD2. The CDR3 has 15 amino acids. Unmatched junction bases numbered 9, after V lost 3 bases and J lost 6 bases.

As DNA, the CDR3 is TGCAGCGTTGCTTGGACAGCTAGCACAGATACGCAGTATTTT. Translation: CSVAWTASTDTQYF. The genes are TRBV29-1 and TRBJ2-3, with D perhaps TRBD1 (6 bases). CDR3 length: 14 amino acids. The germline V gene has CDR1 SQVTM and CDR2 ANQGSEA. Trimming took 4 bases from V and 0 from J, leaving 11 bases between them.

This clonotype was counted only a few times. This chain links TRBV9 with TRBJ2-1, with a possible D match to TRBD1 (6 bases). CDR3 size: 14 residues. The germline gives CDR1 SGDLS, CDR2 YYNGEE. Trimming left V 0 bases short and J 8 bases short, with 12 bases between. The DNA of the CDR3 is TGTGCCAGCAGCGTAGGGCAGGGGTTGGATGAGCAGTTCTTC. This encodes CASSVGQGLDEQFF.

In this sample, this clonotype turned up many times. The rearrangement uses TRBV18 and TRBJ1-2; D is undetermined. V dropped 6 bases and J dropped 4 bases, with 21 bases sitting between them. This CDR3 spans 16 amino acids. Germline V gene sequence: CDR1 KGHSH, CDR2 LQKENI. CDR3 region: CASSQSEGRNSYGYTF. CDR3 DNA: TGTGCCAGCTCCCAAAGCGAGGGCAGGAATTCCTATGGCTACACCTTC.

The chain couples TRBV12-3 or TRBV12-4 to TRBJ1-5; tentatively, D is TRBD1 (5 bases). Trimming pared 9 bases from V and 4 bases from J, leaving 10 bases between. This CDR3 region has 12 residues. CDR3 coding DNA: TGTGCCAGAGTAGGGGAAAATCAGCCCCAGCATTTT. Protein product: CARVGENQPQHF.

Remarks on this clonotype: It may be a read error: a sequence one base away is much more abundant. The chain links TRBV11-2 to TRBJ2-7; 10 nucleotides agree with TRBD2. The length of the CDR3 is 17 residues. Germline V gene sequence: CDR1 SGHAT, CDR2 FQNNGV. After removal of 5 bases from V and 3 bases from J, the junction contained 13 bases not matched to a gene. The CDR3 is CASSGGMGLANFYEQYF. CDR3 bases: TGTGCCAGCAGCGGAGGAATGGGACTAGCGAATTTCTACGAGCAGTACTTC.

This clonotype turned up a few times. V is TRBV5-8 and J is TRBJ2-1; D is undetermined. V was pared by 3 bases and J by 7 bases, with 20 bases between. Looked up from germline, CDR1 is SGHTS and CDR2 is YDEGEE. The CDR3 consists of 16 residues. This chain's CDR3 is CASSYYSSNQINEQFF. The CDR3 DNA is TGTGCCAGCAGCTACTACTCCAGCAACCAAATAAATGAGCAGTTCTTC.

This clonotype showed up just a few times. This sequence joins TRBV5-1 and TRBJ2-1, with D tentatively TRBD2 (6 bases). The length of the CDR3 is 16 residues. The germline V and J ends were trimmed by 0 bases and 5 bases, with 15 bases remaining between them. CDR1 and CDR2 (germline): SGHRS, YFSETQ. CDR3 sequence reads: CASSLGAGLDHNEQFF. The CDR3 DNA reads as TGCGCCAGCAGCTTGGGTGCGGGATTGGACCACAATGAGCAGTTCTTC.

In this sample, this clonotype turned up many times. This sequence joins TRBV18 and TRBJ1-1; weak D call: TRBD1 (5 bases). Trimming cost V 8 bases and J 1 base, with 17 bases left between them. The germline gives CDR1 KGHSH, CDR2 LQKENI. The CDR3 runs 15 residues. CDR3 sequence: CASGPRQKKNTEAFF. Here the CDR3 DNA reads TGTGCCAGCGGCCCCCGACAGAAAAAGAACACTGAAGCTTTCTTT.

This clonotype was counted at least ten times. This chain uses TRBV13 with TRBJ1-1; D is possibly TRBD1 (6 bases). The CDR3 is made up of 16 amino acids. Germline CDR1 and CDR2: PRHDT and FYEKMQ (reference sequence). V was trimmed by 8 bases and J by 5 bases, leaving 24 bases between them. The CDR3 DNA sequence: TGTGCCAGCGAAAAAGACGGTGGGGGGCGTGGGACTGAAGCTTTCTTT. Residues: CASEKDGGGRGTEAFF.

This clonotype was detected a few times. This rearrangement joins TRBV28 to TRBJ2-3; D tentatively reads TRBD1 or TRBD2 (6 bases each). Germline CDR1 MDHEN, CDR2 SYDVKM. With 6 bases removed from V and 1 base from J, the gap between germline ends came to 14 bases. The CDR3 is 15 amino acids. The DNA of the CDR3 is TGTGCCAGCAGCGCCGAGGGGGGAGGCACAGATACGCAGTATTTT. Amino acid sequence: CASSAEGGGTDTQYF.